Each of the 30 T cell receptor beta chains below was sequenced from the same sample in a study of radiotherapy plus CTLA-4 blockade in lung cancer. The data were produced by immunoSEQ multiplex PCR, yet TCRdb's version contains in-frame clones alone and is incomplete. The sample includes about 80,000 clones, under 85% of them seen just once. Sequenced material: peripheral blood, taken from a patient treated with radiotherapy plus ipilimumab. Receptors were obtained from a human donor with non-small cell lung cancer who had stable disease on radiotherapy plus ipilimumab.

The chain recombines TRBV5-1 with TRBJ1-4; 8 nucleotides match TRBD1. Germline loops: CDR1 SGHRS, CDR2 YFSETQ. The CDR3 loop spans 14 amino acids. V lost 3 bases and J lost 10; bases outside the gene matches: 8. The CDR3 region is CASSSLQGGVKLFF. The CDR3 nucleotides are TGCGCCAGCAGCTCCCTACAGGGGGGTGTAAAACTGTTTTTT.

This clone was seen just once. V usage is TRBV27 and J usage is TRBJ2-1; possibly TRBD1 or TRBD2 for D (5 bases each). CDR1 is MNHEY and CDR2 is SMNVEV in the germline V gene (reference sequence). Deletions cut 2 bases from V and 0 bases from J, with 14 bases between. The CDR3 length is 17 residues. For the CDR3, the DNA is TGTGCCAGCAGTTTAACCCCATGGGGGAGCTCCTACAATGAGCAGTTCTTC. Translated: CASSLTPWGSSYNEQFF.

The chain couples TRBV30 to TRBJ2-3; the match to TRBD2 covers 11 bases. The junction had 11 bases not matched to a gene; V was cut back by 0 bases and J by 0 bases. Germline values: CDR1 GTSNPN, CDR2 SVGIG (reference sequence). This CDR3 contains 19 residues. Here the CDR3 reads CAWSVGLAGGPTSTDTQYF. DNA of the CDR3: TGTGCCTGGAGTGTAGGGCTAGCGGGGGGCCCAACTAGCACAGATACGCAGTATTTT.

The chain is built from TRBV7-6 and TRBJ2-1, with D hard to call. Trimming shortened V by 0 bases and J by 6 bases, and 3 bases separated the two germline ends. This CDR3 is built from 12 residues. CDR1 and CDR2 from the germline V gene are SGHVS and FNYEAQ. The CDR3 DNA reads TGTGCCAGCAGCTTAGCTCCCAATGAGCAGTTCTTC. Encoded protein: CASSLAPNEQFF.

By proportion, this clone is medium-sized. The chain links TRBV9 to TRBJ2-1; 8 bases agree with TRBD2. The CDR3 sequence is 16 residues long. CDR1 is SGDLS, CDR2 YYNGEE, per germline. V was clipped by 4 bases and J by 3 bases; unmatched bases: 9. DNA for the CDR3: TGTGCCAGCAGCCCGGGTAGCGGGACTATCTACAATGAGCAGTTCTTC. It translates to CASSPGSGTIYNEQFF.

The chain combines TRBV30 with TRBJ1-4; perhaps TRBD1 as D (5 bases). The CDR3 spans 13 residues. Germline loops: CDR1 GTSNPN, CDR2 SVGIG (reference sequence). Trimming cost V 5 bases and J 4 bases, with 11 bases left between them. Here the CDR3 DNA reads TGTGCCTGGGATGACAGCGTTAATGAAAAACTGTTTTTT. This sequence encodes CAWDDSVNEKLFF. The full variable domain, in which reference TRBV30 and TRBJ1-4 provide the parts outside the CDR3, is SQTIHQWPATLVQPVGSPLSLECTVEGTSNPNLYWYRQAAGRGLQLLFYSVGIGQISSEVPQNLSASRPQDRQFILSSKKLLLSDSGFYLCAWDDSVNEKLFFGSGTQLSVL.

The chain recombines TRBV7-8 with TRBJ1-4; tentatively, D is TRBD1 (5 bases). The CDR3 contains 14 residues. Germline V gene data show CDR1 as SGHVS and CDR2 as FQNEAQ. V shed 6 bases and J shed 10 bases, with 18 bases lying between them. This CDR3 reads CASRKDGTGLKLFF. DNA of the CDR3: TGTGCCAGCAGGAAAGACGGGACGGGGTTAAAACTGTTTTTT.

The chain combines TRBV5-1 with TRBJ1-3; 8 positions agree with TRBD1. V was clipped by 0 bases and J by 2 bases; unmatched bases: 4. The length of the CDR3 is 16 residues. The germline V gene has CDR1 SGHRS and CDR2 YFSETQ. DNA of the CDR3: TGCGCCAGCAGCTTGGAAGGACAGGGTGCTGGAAACACCATATATTTT. It translates to CASSLEGQGAGNTIYF.

This chain joins TRBV6-6 and TRBJ2-1, with 8 bases matching TRBD1. J lost 4 bases, V lost 7 bases, and 9 bases had no gene match. Germline V gives CDR1 MNHNY, CDR2 SVGAGI (reference sequence). This CDR3 spans 15 amino acids. DNA of the CDR3: TGTGCCAGCAACCAAGACAGGGGTTATTACAATGAGCAGTTCTTC. Translated: CASNQDRGYYNEQFF.

The J gene is TRBJ2-5, the V gene TRBV5-1; 8 nucleotides line up with TRBD1. Germline CDR1 is SGHRS and CDR2 is YFSETQ. This CDR3 is 22 amino acids long. The V and J ends lost 0 bases and 0 bases, in that order; junction bases with no gene match: 22. In nucleotides, the CDR3 is TGCGCCAGCAGCTTGGTACCACCGGGACAGGTGGGGGGTAGCGTACACCAAGAGACCCAGTACTTC. Translation: CASSLVPPGQVGGSVHQETQYF.

The chain uses TRBV6-1 and TRBJ2-5, with D tentatively TRBD2 (5 bases). CDR1 is MNHNS, CDR2 SASEGT, per germline. This CDR3 has 15 amino acids. Trimming stripped 6 bases from V and 0 bases from J, with 14 bases between. The CDR3 region is CASRGGQTYQETQYF. In nucleotides, the CDR3 is TGTGCCAGCAGAGGAGGCCAGACGTACCAAGAGACCCAGTACTTC.

The rearrangement joins TRBV19 to TRBJ1-2; unclear D gene. V shed 5 bases and J shed 8 bases, with 9 bases lying between them. Germline assignment: CDR1 LNHDA and CDR2 SQIVND (reference sequence). The CDR3 spans 11 residues. The CDR3 region has the DNA TGTGCCAGTAGTGTAACGGTGGGCTACACCTTC. Amino acids: CASSVTVGYTF.

Only a few counts were recorded for this clone. This rearrangement joins TRBV14 to TRBJ1-1; D might be TRBD1 (6 bases). V lost 0 bases, J lost 1 base, and 24 bases lay in between. The CDR3 length is 20 residues. The germline V gene has CDR1 SGHDN and CDR2 FVKESK. CDR3 region: CASSQDRGTVGGAENTEAFF. As DNA, the CDR3 is TGTGCCAGCAGCCAAGATAGGGGCACCGTGGGGGGCGCCGAGAACACTGAAGCTTTCTTT.

The J gene is TRBJ1-2, the V gene TRBV5-4; 12 bases are a match to TRBD1. The CDR3 is made up of 16 amino acids. Per the germline V gene, CDR1 is SGHNT and CDR2 is YYREEE (reference sequence). V shed 2 bases and J 7 bases; nucleotides not matched to a gene: 9. For the CDR3, the DNA is TGTGCCAGCAGCTTCTCCGGGACAGGGGGCGTTGGTGGCTACACCTTC. Its translation: CASSFSGTGGVGGYTF.

The chain carries TRBV6-5 and TRBJ1-1; D may be TRBD1 (5 bases). Germline CDR1 and CDR2: MNHEY and SVGAGI. Trimming stripped 2 bases from V and 5 bases from J, with 18 bases between. The CDR3 has 16 residues. The DNA of the CDR3 is TGTGCCAGCAGTTACCGTCCTAGGGGAATCAGGACTGAAGCTTTCTTT. It encodes CASSYRPRGIRTEAFF.

J is TRBJ1-1 and V is TRBV11-1; 7 bases agree with TRBD1. This CDR3 spans 14 amino acids. Germline-derived CDR1 and CDR2 are SGHAT and FQDESV (reference sequence). Germline trimming cut 5 bases from V and 5 bases from J; bases unmatched to any gene: 8. The CDR3 bases are TGTGCCAGCAGCATCTTGACAGGGACGACTGAAGCTTTCTTT. Translation gives CASSILTGTTEAFF.

V gene TRBV19 combines with J gene TRBJ2-7, with D perhaps being TRBD1 or TRBD2 (5 bases each). From germline, CDR1 is LNHDA and CDR2 SQIVND (reference sequence). This CDR3 region has 14 residues. The V gene lost 4 bases and the J gene lost 7 bases, with 17 bases spanning the gap. The CDR3 DNA is TGTGCCAGTAGTACCCCGGGGCAGGCTGTTGAGCAGTACTTC. It is translated as CASSTPGQAVEQYF.

The V call is TRBV7-8, the J call TRBJ1-2, with a possible D match to TRBD1 (5 bases). V lost 5 bases, J lost 7 bases, and 14 bases lay in between. This CDR3 has 13 amino acids. Germline CDR1 is SGHVS and CDR2 is FQNEAQ. Written as DNA, the CDR3 is TGTGCCAGCAGCCGTCACGGGGGTGGTGGCTACACCTTC. This gives the protein CASSRHGGGGYTF. The full variable domain, in which reference TRBV7-8 and TRBJ1-2 provide the parts outside the CDR3, is GAGVSQSPRYKVAKRGQDVALRCDPISGHVSLFWYQQALGQGPEFLTYFQNEAQLDKSGLPSDRFFAERPEGSVSTLKIQRTQQEDSAVYLCASSRHGGGGYTFGSGTRLTVV.

The chain links TRBV19 to TRBJ1-5, with D tentatively TRBD1 (5 bases). This CDR3 has 16 residues. Germline V gives CDR1 LNHDA, CDR2 SQIVND (reference sequence). Trimming pared 5 bases from V and 2 bases from J, leaving 16 bases between. The CDR3 bases are TGTGCCAGTAGTCCCCGGATCCCGGGGGGCAATCAGCCCCAGCATTTT. This sequence encodes CASSPRIPGGNQPQHF.

The chain combines TRBV2 with TRBJ2-1, with D hard to call. There are 14 residues in the CDR3. With 2 bases removed from V and 6 bases from J, the gap between germline ends came to 11 bases. Germline lookup yields CDR1 SNHLY and CDR2 FYNNEI. For the CDR3, the DNA is TGTGCCAGCAGTGAAATGCAACGAGGCAATGAGCAGTTCTTC. As protein: CASSEMQRGNEQFF. Supplemented by reference TRBV2 and TRBJ2-1, the full variable domain reads EPEVTQTPSHQVTQMGQEVILRCVPISNHLYFYWYRQILGQKVEFLVSFYNNEISEKSEIFDDQFSVERPDGSNFTLKIRSTKLEDSAMYFCASSEMQRGNEQFFGPGTRLTVL.

V gene TRBV6-1 combines with J gene TRBJ1-3; 7 nucleotides match TRBD1. Trimming cost V 7 bases and J 2 bases; bases outside gene matches: 5. The CDR3 extends over 14 amino acids. Per germline, CDR1 MNHNS and CDR2 SASEGT. The CDR3 loop is CASNFDRAGNTIYF. CDR3 coding DNA: TGTGCCAGCAATTTCGACAGGGCTGGAAACACCATATATTTT.

This clone was detected only once. This rearrangement joins TRBV10-1 to TRBJ1-4; D is uncertain. Germline CDR1 and CDR2: WNHNN and SYGVQD (reference sequence). V dropped 0 bases and J dropped 10 bases, with 12 bases sitting between them. CDR3 length equals 14 residues. The CDR3 loop reads CASSESPSTRKLFF. DNA for the CDR3: TGCGCCAGCAGTGAGTCACCCAGTACGAGAAAACTGTTTTTT.

The chain uses TRBV11-2 and TRBJ2-7, with D maybe TRBD2 (5 bases). V shed 2 bases and J shed 3 bases, with 11 bases lying between them. The CDR3 has 14 amino acids. The V gene's germline CDR1 is SGHAT and CDR2 FQNNGV. The CDR3 loop reads CASSLRAGIYEQYF. In DNA, the CDR3 is TGTGCCAGCAGCTTAAGGGCGGGTATCTACGAGCAGTACTTC.

The CDR3 region is CASSLPAGYNEQFF. In DNA, the CDR3 is TGTGCCAGCAGCTTGCCCGCCGGTTACAATGAGCAGTTCTTC. The gene calls are TRBV5-4 and TRBJ2-1; no firm D call. CDR1 is SGHNT, CDR2 YYREEE, per germline (reference sequence). Trimming took off 1 base at V and 4 bases at J, with 9 bases between the two ends. The CDR3 is 14 residues long.

The chain recombines TRBV15 with TRBJ2-7; TRBD2 aligns across 11 bases. The CDR3 totals 18 residues. J gave up 3 bases and V 1 base, and 11 bases lay outside the gene matches. Germline V CDR1 and CDR2: LNHNV, YYDKDF (reference sequence). The CDR3 reads CATSRGFVLAGARYEQYF. The CDR3 nucleotides are TGTGCCACCAGCAGAGGTTTCGTACTAGCGGGGGCGCGCTACGAGCAGTACTTC.

The count of this clone is one. The chain couples TRBV27 to TRBJ1-1; tentatively, D is TRBD1 (5 bases). V dropped 0 bases and J dropped 2 bases, with 10 bases sitting between them. Germline V lookup: CDR1 MNHEY, CDR2 SMNVEV (reference sequence). CDR3 length: 15 residues. The CDR3 here is CASSLSPGPNTEAFF. The CDR3 bases are TGTGCCAGCAGTTTATCGCCGGGACCCAACACTGAAGCTTTCTTT.

V gene TRBV2 combines with J gene TRBJ1-6; possible D gene TRBD1, 6 bases. This CDR3 contains 15 residues. Germline loops: CDR1 SNHLY, CDR2 FYNNEI. Trimming cost V 8 bases and J 4 bases, with 15 bases left between them. The CDR3 loop reads CASGRGGDYNSPLHF. CDR3 in DNA: TGTGCCAGCGGGAGAGGGGGTGATTATAATTCACCCCTCCACTTT.

This chain links TRBV11-2 with TRBJ2-1; the D gene is possibly TRBD2 (6 bases). Trimming left V 0 bases short and J 10 bases short, with 10 bases between. CDR3 size: 13 residues. Per germline, CDR1 SGHAT and CDR2 FQNNGV. DNA of the CDR3: TGTGCCAGCAGCTTAGATCGGAGGGCGGAGCAGTTCTTC. Protein sequence: CASSLDRRAEQFF.

The V and J genes are TRBV30 and TRBJ2-1, with D perhaps matching TRBD2 (5 bases). Germline V gives CDR1 GTSNPN, CDR2 SVGIG (reference sequence). The V gene lost 2 bases and the J gene lost 1 base, with 15 bases spanning the gap. This CDR3 has 16 amino acids. CDR3 region: CAWSPTGLGSYNEQFF. CDR3 coding DNA: TGTGCCTGGAGTCCGACCGGACTCGGATCCTACAATGAGCAGTTCTTC.

The V call is TRBV5-1, the J call TRBJ2-7, with 9 bases that match TRBD1. Germline CDR1 reads SGHRS; CDR2 reads YFSETQ. The CDR3 covers 14 residues. V shed 0 bases, J shed 7 bases, and the junction held 5 bases outside the gene matches. For the CDR3, the DNA is TGCGCCAGCAGCTTGGGGGGACAGGGTTTGGAGCAGTACTTC. Translating gives CASSLGGQGLEQYF.